One and the same sample provided the 13 T cell receptor beta chains below, sequenced in a study of PD-1 blockade in classical Hodgkin lymphoma. Every patient had relapsed following autologous stem cell transplantation, and cohorts differed in brentuximab vedotin exposure. Magnetic depletion of non-target cells from thawed PBMCs yielded purified CD8+ T cells. Some clones are missing from TCRdb's copy, which holds only in-frame ones; the method was immunoSEQ multiplex PCR. The sample comprises about 27,000 clones, approximately 86% of which are singletons, and approximately 6.3% rests with the top ten. Sequences were derived from CD8+ T cells from blood, sampled at baseline. The source is a human donor with classical Hodgkin lymphoma.

The V gene is TRBV28, the J gene TRBJ2-5; weak D call: TRBD1 (5 bases). CDR1 MDHEN and CDR2 SYDVKM come from the germline V gene. The CDR3 has 19 amino acids. With 2 bases removed from V and 1 base from J, the gap between germline ends came to 23 bases. CDR3 DNA: TGTGCCAGCAGTTTAAACCCCCGGACACCCTACGAAGGCCAAGAGACCCAGTACTTC. Translated, it gives CASSLNPRTPYEGQETQYF.

The chain is built from TRBV7-9 and TRBJ1-5; D possibly corresponds to TRBD1 (5 bases). Germline V gene lookup returns CDR1 SEHNR and CDR2 FQNEAQ (reference sequence). Deletions cut 2 bases from V and 3 bases from J, with 17 bases between. The CDR3 runs 17 residues. The CDR3 reads CASSLMGGVTDNQPQHF. For the CDR3, the DNA is TGTGCCAGCAGCTTAATGGGGGGGGTGACAGACAATCAGCCCCAGCATTTT.

V gene TRBV13 combines with J gene TRBJ2-1; possibly TRBD1 or TRBD2 for D (5 bases each). This CDR3 contains 12 residues. Germline V gives CDR1 PRHDT, CDR2 FYEKMQ (reference sequence). The V gene lost 1 base and the J gene lost 10 bases, with 8 bases spanning the gap. The CDR3 region is CASSLVGREQFF. The DNA of the CDR3 is TGTGCCAGCAGCTTAGTGGGACGCGAGCAGTTCTTC.

V gene TRBV28 combines with J gene TRBJ2-7; D possibly corresponds to TRBD1 (6 bases). Trimming removed 7 bases from V and 2 bases from J, with 18 bases in between. The CDR3 loop spans 15 amino acids. CDR1 and CDR2 (germline): MDHEN, SYDVKM. The CDR3 bases are TGTGCCAGCACATTGGAGACGGACAGTACCTACGAGCAGTACTTC. Its translation is CASTLETDSTYEQYF.

This sequence joins TRBV7-6 and TRBJ1-1, with D unresolved. Germline CDR1 SGHVS, CDR2 FNYEAQ. The CDR3 extends over 15 amino acids. V lost 1 base and J lost 2, with 11 bases in between. The CDR3 sequence: CASSLGSNSNTEAFF. As DNA, the CDR3 is TGTGCCAGCAGCTTAGGTAGTAACAGTAACACTGAAGCTTTCTTT.

V usage is TRBV5-8 and J usage is TRBJ1-5; perhaps TRBD1 as D (5 bases). Looked up from germline, CDR1 is SGHTS and CDR2 is YDEGEE. The CDR3 is 17 amino acids. Trimming removed 0 bases from V and 7 bases from J, with 20 bases in between. CDR3 protein: CASSLAPGGGFGQPQHF. CDR3 nucleotides: TGTGCCAGCAGCTTGGCCCCCGGGGGGGGATTCGGCCAGCCCCAGCATTTT.

This clone was counted only a few times. The rearrangement uses TRBV4-2 and TRBJ1-2; perhaps TRBD1 as D (6 bases). The CDR3 loop spans 16 amino acids. Between the trimmed V and J ends, which lost 0 bases and 3 bases, there was a span of 14 bases. Germline-derived CDR1 and CDR2 are LGHNA and YNFKEQ. CDR3 sequence reads: CASSQEGGGRDYGYTF. DNA of the CDR3: TGTGCCAGCAGCCAAGAAGGAGGGGGGCGGGACTATGGCTACACCTTC.

The chain recombines TRBV5-6 with TRBJ1-5; 7 bases line up with TRBD1. CDR3 length: 14 amino acids. CDR1 and CDR2 from the germline V gene are SGHDT and YYEEEE. Trimming at V came to 3 bases and at J to 9 bases, leaving 9 bases not matched to a gene. This chain's CDR3 is CASSSNRGPWPQHF. The CDR3 region has the DNA TGTGCCAGCAGCTCCAACAGGGGACCCTGGCCCCAGCATTTT.

The chain employs TRBV7-9 and TRBJ2-1; 11 positions agree with TRBD1. Germline lookup yields CDR1 SEHNR and CDR2 FQNEAQ (reference sequence). V gave up 7 bases and J gave up 8 bases; unmatched junction bases: 7. CDR3 length: 14 residues. The CDR3 spells CASTQGQGVHEQFF. Here the CDR3 DNA reads TGTGCCAGCACCCAGGGACAGGGGGTCCATGAGCAGTTCTTC. Full variable domain (rest looked up from reference TRBV7-9 and TRBJ2-1): DTGVSQNPRHKITKRGQNVTFRCDPISEHNRLYWYRQTLGQGPEFLTYFQNEAQLEKSRLLSDRFSAERPKGSFSTLEIQRTEQGDSAMYLCASTQGQGVHEQFFGPGTRLTVL.

The genes are TRBV27 and TRBJ2-1; 9 nucleotides match TRBD2. Germline CDR1 reads MNHEY; CDR2 reads SMNVEV (reference sequence). After removal of 1 base from V and 10 bases from J, the junction contained 5 bases not matched to a gene. The CDR3 is 14 residues long. The CDR3 loop reads CASSLWGLAGEQFF. The DNA of the CDR3 is TGTGCCAGCAGTTTATGGGGACTAGCAGGGGAGCAGTTCTTC.

The chain couples TRBV10-2 to TRBJ1-5; no firm D call. This CDR3 has 14 amino acids. Germline assignment: CDR1 WSHSY and CDR2 SAAADI. Between the trimmed V and J ends, which lost 4 bases and 4 bases, there was a span of 11 bases. CDR3 bases: TGCGCCAGCAGTGCGGGATCGATTAATCAGCCCCAGCATTTT. This gives the protein CASSAGSINQPQHF.

This chain uses TRBV27 with TRBJ2-7, with D uncertain. CDR1 is MNHEY and CDR2 is SMNVEV in the germline V gene (reference sequence). The ends were cut back, 4 bases at V and 2 bases at J, with 6 bases in the middle. The CDR3 runs to 12 residues. Here the CDR3 DNA reads TGTGCCAGCAGTTCGACGACCTACGAGCAGTACTTC. This encodes CASSSTTYEQYF.

The gene calls are TRBV13 and TRBJ2-1; 10 nucleotides match TRBD2. The V gene end was trimmed by 0 bases and the J gene end by 0 bases; junction bases not matched to a gene: 8. The CDR3 loop spans 19 amino acids. Germline V gene data show CDR1 as PRHDT and CDR2 as FYEKMQ (reference sequence). This CDR3 reads CASSLGDLAGGDSYNEQFF. The CDR3 region has the DNA TGTGCCAGCAGCTTAGGTGACTTAGCGGGGGGAGACTCCTACAATGAGCAGTTCTTC.